Sequencing of this T cell receptor (beta chain) was carried out in a study of CD8+ T cells in alopecia areata. This CDR3 spans 15 amino acids. Germline lookup yields CDR1 SGHRS and CDR2 YFSETQ. With V trimmed by 4 bases and J by 1 base, 5 bases remained unmatched. Overall study results and limits: In scalp, tofacitinib significantly decreased clonality and expanded CD8+ clones among the top 100.

The treatment denotes: oral pan-JAK inhibitor, 5-10 mg twice daily. Of note for this clone: The antigen is not known.

RNA extraction and reverse transcription yielded cDNA as sequencing template. The protocol was immunoSEQ multiplex PCR, while the TCRdb copy is restricted to in-frame clones and leaves out a portion. The table shows 210,000 or so clones, with more than 55% occurring only once. The material sequenced was CD4+ T cells sorted from blood, taken at approximately week 42, from a patient treated with tofacitinib. This chain links TRBV5-1 with TRBJ2-5; 9 bases are shared with TRBD2. The TCR sequence derives from a human donor with alopecia areata. CDR3 amino acids: CASSGGRDTQETQYF. The CDR3 coding sequence is TGCGCCAGCAGCGGCGGGAGGGATACCCAAGAGACCCAGTACTTC.